A single sample is the source of the 23 T cell receptor beta chains below, sequenced in a study of shared clonotypes between healthy human individuals (TCRdb year 2020). CD8 naive samples consisted of CD45RO-negative cells that were positively selected for CCR7, yielding a CD45RA+CCR7+ population without TemRA cells. Library creation used the immunoSEQ multiplex PCR assay. TCRdb stores this immuneACCESS table with in-frame sequences only. Part of the clones is absent; in the studies checked, under half of the shortfall reflects unresolved V genes, and no reason is known for the rest. The sample data list millions of clones, and more than 85% of these were observed just once. The ten top clones hold 1.5% to 2% of the sample. Sequences were obtained from naive CD8+ T cells from PBMCs. The cell subset or site label here, explained by the study, means: CD45RA+CCR7+. All receptors derive from a man younger than 30 in good health. Some clones in this sample may be carry-over from other donors' samples.

V is TRBV4-2 and J is TRBJ2-2; D perhaps matches TRBD2 (5 bases). Trimming shortened V by 3 bases and J by 5 bases, and 13 bases separated the two germline ends. The CDR3 spans 15 residues. Germline V gene data show CDR1 as LGHNA and CDR2 as YNFKEQ. CDR3 loop: CASSHRAPGTGELFF. The CDR3 nucleotides are TGTGCCAGCAGCCACCGGGCCCCGGGGACCGGGGAGCTGTTTTTT.

The genes are TRBV7-9 and TRBJ2-1; the match to TRBD2 covers 12 bases. The CDR3 is 15 residues long. With 3 bases clipped from V and 9 bases from J, the junction kept 6 bases outside the gene matches. Germline V gives CDR1 SEHNR, CDR2 FQNEAQ (reference sequence). The CDR3: CASSFRLAGVFEQFF. DNA of the CDR3: TGTGCCAGCAGCTTCCGACTAGCGGGAGTTTTTGAGCAGTTCTTC.

The V and J genes are TRBV25-1 and TRBJ2-7; D gene uncertain. CDR1 is MGHDK and CDR2 is SYGVNS in the germline V gene. This CDR3 spans 14 amino acids. V was pared by 3 bases and J by 0 bases, with 9 bases between. CDR3 in DNA: TGTGCCAGCAGTGATTTTTACAGCTCCTACGAGCAGTACTTC. Encoded protein: CASSDFYSSYEQYF.

V is TRBV9 and J is TRBJ2-2, with TRBD2 matching 8 bases. Unmatched junction bases numbered 5, after V lost 0 bases and J lost 7 bases. Germline V gives CDR1 SGDLS, CDR2 YYNGEE. CDR3 length: 15 amino acids. CDR3 bases: TGTGCCAGCAGCGTAGAGTCTAGCGGGCGCGGGGAGCTGTTTTTT. Protein sequence: CASSVESSGRGELFF.

The gene calls are TRBV29-1 and TRBJ2-1; TRBD2 agrees at 8 bases. CDR1 and CDR2 from the germline V gene are SQVTM and ANQGSEA. With 8 bases clipped from V and 9 bases from J, the junction kept 15 bases outside the gene matches. The CDR3 contains 14 residues. For the CDR3, the DNA is TGCAGCACAAATAGTGCGGGAGGTATCCTTGAGCAGTTCTTC. Translating gives CSTNSAGGILEQFF.

As concerns this clone: The sample holds other DNA sequences that translate to the same CDR3. The J gene is TRBJ2-7, the V gene TRBV27, with TRBD1 matching over 7 bases. Trimming at V came to 5 bases and at J to 3 bases, leaving 4 bases not matched to a gene. The germline CDR1 and CDR2 sequences are MNHEY and SMNVEV (reference sequence). The CDR3 is 13 amino acids. CDR3 sequence (DNA): TGTGCCAGCAGTCCTAACAGGGGCTACGAGCAGTACTTC. It is translated as CASSPNRGYEQYF.

The rearrangement joins TRBV27 to TRBJ1-5; 8 bases line up with TRBD1. V was clipped by 0 bases and J by 6 bases; unmatched bases: 7. The CDR3 has 16 residues. Looked up from germline, CDR1 is MNHEY and CDR2 is SMNVEV (reference sequence). The CDR3 nucleotides are TGTGCCAGCAGTTTATCGATTTCAGGGGGCGGTCAGCCCCAGCATTTT. Amino acid sequence: CASSLSISGGGQPQHF.

The chain combines TRBV7-8 with TRBJ2-1; D unresolved. Per the germline V gene, CDR1 is SGHVS and CDR2 is FQNEAQ. Trimming took 7 bases from V and 9 from J, leaving 16 bases between them. The CDR3 sequence is 13 residues long. The CDR3 spells CASNPDGIVEQFF. The CDR3 bases are TGTGCCAGCAACCCAGATGGAATAGTTGAGCAGTTCTTC.

This clone appeared once. The chain recombines TRBV27 with TRBJ2-3, with D perhaps matching TRBD1 or TRBD2 (5 bases each). The germline V and J ends were trimmed by 4 bases and 0 bases, with 8 bases remaining between them. The CDR3 consists of 14 residues. The germline gives CDR1 MNHEY, CDR2 SMNVEV (reference sequence). CDR3 amino acids: CASSYRDSTDTQYF. DNA for the CDR3: TGTGCCAGCAGTTACCGGGACAGCACAGATACGCAGTATTTT.

The V gene is TRBV6-6, the J gene TRBJ2-7; no clear D. Trimming removed 4 bases from V and 4 bases from J, with 14 bases in between. The CDR3 spans 14 residues. The germline gives CDR1 MNHNY, CDR2 SVGAGI (reference sequence). The CDR3, as DNA: TGTGCCAGCAGTTCCACGGCAACGGCGTACGAGCAGTACTTC. This translates into CASSSTATAYEQYF.

The chain has TRBV11-2 and TRBJ2-7; TRBD1 aligns across 8 bases. The CDR3 is 14 residues long. Germline assignment: CDR1 SGHAT and CDR2 FQNNGV. The V gene end was trimmed by 5 bases and the J gene end by 4 bases; junction bases not matched to a gene: 7. The CDR3 loop is CASSPGTGYYEQYF. CDR3 bases: TGTGCCAGCAGCCCCGGGACAGGATATTACGAGCAGTACTTC. Supplemented by reference TRBV11-2 and TRBJ2-7, the full variable domain reads EAGVAQSPRYKIIEKRQSVAFWCNPISGHATLYWYQQILGQGPKLLIQFQNNGVVDDSQLPKDRFSAERLKGVDSTLKIQPAKLEDSAVYLCASSPGTGYYEQYFGPGTRLTVT.

The chain is built from TRBV7-2 and TRBJ1-1, with a tentative D call TRBD1 (6 bases). This CDR3 is 17 amino acids long. Trimming took 0 bases from V and 5 from J, leaving 19 bases between them. Germline CDR1 reads SGHTA; CDR2 reads FQGNSA. The CDR3 nucleotides read TGTGCCAGCAGCTTAGCGACGTTGGTGACCCAGGGGACTGAAGCTTTCTTT. Protein product: CASSLATLVTQGTEAFF.

In this sample, this clone turned up once. Other DNA sequences in this specimen translate into the identical CDR3. V usage is TRBV28 and J usage is TRBJ2-5, with TRBD2 as a possible D gene (6 bases). The germline V and J ends were trimmed by 3 bases and 1 base, with 6 bases remaining between them. CDR1 is MDHEN, CDR2 SYDVKM, per germline. The CDR3 runs to 13 residues. Here the CDR3 DNA reads TGTGCCAGCAGTTTGGGGGGCCAAGAGACCCAGTACTTC. It codes for CASSLGGQETQYF.

This clone came up once. This rearrangement joins TRBV5-8 to TRBJ2-5; 10 positions match TRBD1. The CDR3 has 15 residues. The J segment lost 4 bases and the V segment lost 3 bases, leaving 6 bases of the junction unmatched. Germline values: CDR1 SGHTS, CDR2 YDEGEE. CDR3 nucleotides: TGTGCCAGCAGCTGGGGACAGGGGCCAGCAGAGACCCAGTACTTC. It codes for CASSWGQGPAETQYF.

The CDR3: CASSPIGKGMNTEAFF. CDR3 sequence (DNA): TGTGCCAGCAGCCCTATCGGAAAAGGCATGAACACTGAAGCTTTCTTT. The rearrangement links TRBV7-9 to TRBJ1-1, with unresolved D. The V end lost 5 bases, the J end lost 0 bases, and 16 bases lay between the germline ends. From germline, CDR1 is SEHNR and CDR2 FQNEAQ (reference sequence). CDR3 length: 16 amino acids.

J is TRBJ2-3 and V is TRBV27; the match to TRBD2 covers 14 bases. This CDR3 spans 19 amino acids. Germline V gene sequence: CDR1 MNHEY, CDR2 SMNVEV (reference sequence). V trimming: 4 bases; J trimming: 5 bases; junction bases outside the gene matches: 14. For the CDR3, the DNA is TGTGCCAGCAGTTCCATTCCCCTGGGACTAGCGGGAGAGGGAGATACGCAGTATTTT. Its translation is CASSSIPLGLAGEGDTQYF.

The chain carries TRBV28 and TRBJ1-5, with D unclear. Germline V gives CDR1 MDHEN, CDR2 SYDVKM. The CDR3 runs to 13 residues. Trimming pared 5 bases from V and 3 bases from J, leaving 8 bases between. The CDR3, as DNA: TGTGCCAGCAGTATTACAGTCAATCAGCCCCAGCATTTT. This translates into CASSITVNQPQHF.

The chain has TRBV5-4 and TRBJ2-5; 7 bases agree with TRBD2. Germline CDR1 is SGHNT and CDR2 is YYREEE (reference sequence). The CDR3 consists of 15 residues. Trimming took 1 base from V and 4 from J; bases not matched to a gene: 7. CDR3 protein: CASSLRRESSETQYF. CDR3 nucleotide sequence: TGTGCCAGCAGCTTGCGGCGGGAGAGTTCAGAGACCCAGTACTTC.

Regarding this clone: The same CDR3 arises from other DNA sequences in this sample as well. The chain couples TRBV27 to TRBJ2-5; 7 bases line up with TRBD1. This CDR3 is built from 14 residues. CDR1 and CDR2 from the germline V gene are MNHEY and SMNVEV (reference sequence). The trim removed 3 bases at V and 2 bases at J, leaving 3 bases unmatched. The CDR3 loop is CASSFVRGQETQYF. The CDR3 coding sequence is TGTGCCAGCAGTTTTGTCAGGGGGCAAGAGACCCAGTACTTC.

The gene calls are TRBV28 and TRBJ1-2; no clear D. This CDR3 has 15 residues. V dropped 0 bases and J dropped 1 base, with 9 bases sitting between them. The V gene's germline CDR1 is MDHEN and CDR2 SYDVKM. This CDR3 reads CASSLWRGYNYGYTF. The CDR3 DNA reads TGTGCCAGCAGTTTATGGCGAGGATATAACTATGGCTACACCTTC.

This chain uses TRBV28 with TRBJ1-5, with TRBD1 matching 7 bases. This CDR3 has 17 amino acids. Losses at the gene ends were 1 base for V and 4 bases for J; bases not matched to a gene: 10. Per the germline V gene, CDR1 is MDHEN and CDR2 is SYDVKM. The CDR3 nucleotides read TGTGCCAGCAGTTTATTCACTCGACAGGGTGGAAATCAGCCCCAGCATTTT. This gives the protein CASSLFTRQGGNQPQHF.

The chain joins TRBV11-2 to TRBJ2-2; 12 bases map to TRBD2. The CDR3 runs 16 residues. Trimming removed 5 bases from V and 4 bases from J; junction bases left unmatched: 5. Germline values: CDR1 SGHAT, CDR2 FQNNGV. This CDR3 reads CASSLSSGRGTGELFF. The CDR3 nucleotides read TGTGCCAGCAGCCTGTCTAGCGGGAGGGGCACCGGGGAGCTGTTTTTT.

CDR3 coding DNA: TGCGCCAGCAGCCCCGTCGAAGGGCACGGGGAGCTGTTTTTT. This encodes CASSPVEGHGELFF. The chain carries TRBV5-1 and TRBJ2-2, with D hard to call. CDR1 is SGHRS and CDR2 is YFSETQ in the germline V gene. The germline V and J ends were trimmed by 4 bases and 7 bases, with 14 bases remaining between them. This CDR3 region has 14 residues.